This record concerns one TCR beta chain sequence. Each CDR3 protein is one row after TCRdb ran MiXCR on the 5' RACE reads. The sample contains a few hundred thousand distinct CDR3 sequences, around 21% of which appear only once. This CDR3 has 19 residues. These data originate in a study of T cells after yellow fever vaccination. The V gene is TRBV21-1, the J gene TRBJ2-7; the DNA was not used to check the table's D call, TRBD2. TRBV21-1 is classified as a pseudogene. The sequence came from a man aged 25 to 40 who received the YFV17D yellow fever vaccine. This material consisted of PBMCs, taken 15 days after the yellow fever booster vaccination. The CDR3 sequence is CASSRSLPQTSGISYEQYF. The CDR3 region has the DNA TGTGCCAGCAGCCGATCCCTGCCCCAGACTAGCGGGATCTCCTACGAGCAGTACTTC.